The 25 T cell receptor beta chains below were found in one sample sequenced in a study of T cells in localized non-small cell lung cancer. The repertoire was sequenced with immunoSEQ multiplex PCR; TCRdb's copy has only in-frame clones and lacks some. Found here are under 45,000 clones, about 83% of them singletons; the top ten hold 7.5% to 8%. This specimen consisted of PBMCs, obtained before any cancer treatment. The receptors shown here come from a man aged 35 to 70 with stage II lung adenocarcinoma.

This clone was picked up a small number of times. The chain links TRBV7-9 to TRBJ2-3; D is undetermined. The V gene's germline CDR1 is SEHNR and CDR2 FQNEAQ (reference sequence). V was pared by 2 bases and J by 6 bases, with 12 bases between. The CDR3 spans 14 residues. The CDR3 loop is CASSLNLPHDTQYF. The CDR3 DNA reads as TGTGCCAGCAGCTTAAATTTACCACACGATACGCAGTATTTT. The full variable domain, in which reference TRBV7-9 and TRBJ2-3 provide the parts outside the CDR3, is DTGVSQNPRHKITKRGQNVTFRCDPISEHNRLYWYRQTLGQGPEFLTYFQNEAQLEKSRLLSDRFSAERPKGSFSTLEIQRTEQGDSAMYLCASSLNLPHDTQYFGPGTRLTVL.

This chain links TRBV18 with TRBJ2-1, with TRBD2 matching 8 bases. Germline V CDR1 and CDR2: KGHSH, LQKENI. The CDR3 runs to 15 residues. J lost 4 bases, V lost 0 bases, and 2 bases had no gene match. The CDR3 here is CASSPPPGGYNEQFF. CDR3 in DNA: TGTGCCAGCTCACCACCTCCGGGGGGGTACAATGAGCAGTTCTTC.

The chain uses TRBV19 and TRBJ2-3; 7 nucleotides agree with TRBD2. V shed 11 bases, J shed 4 bases, and the junction held 12 bases outside the gene matches. The CDR3 length is 14 residues. Germline V gene sequence: CDR1 LNHDA, CDR2 SQIVND (reference sequence). The CDR3 loop is CASGEGLGPDTQYF. In nucleotides, the CDR3 is TGTGCCTCCGGGGAGGGCCTAGGACCAGATACGCAGTATTTT.

The rearrangement links TRBV19 to TRBJ2-4; TRBD1 might be the D (7 bases). V was shortened by 3 bases and J by 3 bases, with 18 bases between the two germline ends. The germline V gene has CDR1 LNHDA and CDR2 SQIVND (reference sequence). This CDR3 is built from 17 residues. The CDR3 region has the DNA TGTGCCAGTAGTATCTGGAGGGGGCGAACGGGCAAAAACATTCAGTACTTC. Translated: CASSIWRGRTGKNIQYF.

This clone was observed a handful of times. The V and J genes are TRBV6-5 and TRBJ1-4; 7 bases line up with TRBD1. The V gene's germline CDR1 is MNHEY and CDR2 SVGAGI. The CDR3 is made up of 14 amino acids. V dropped 3 bases and J dropped 5; count of bases not matched to a gene: 3. Written as DNA, the CDR3 is TGTGCCAGCAGTTATTCACAGGGGAATGAAAAACTGTTTTTT. It translates to CASSYSQGNEKLFF.

V is TRBV19 and J is TRBJ2-2; D is possibly TRBD2 (5 bases). V dropped 3 bases and J dropped 4 bases, with 9 bases sitting between them. CDR3 size: 14 residues. The germline V gene has CDR1 LNHDA and CDR2 SQIVND (reference sequence). CDR3 in amino acids: CASSITLATGELFF. Written as DNA, the CDR3 is TGTGCCAGTAGTATCACCCTAGCCACCGGGGAGCTGTTTTTT. Full variable domain (outside the CDR3, taken from reference TRBV19 and TRBJ2-2): DGGITQSPKYLFRKEGQNVTLSCEQNLNHDAMYWYRQDPGQGLRLIYYSQIVNDFQKGDIAEGYSVSREKKESFPLTVTSAQKNPTAFYLCASSITLATGELFFGEGSRLTVL.

The chain joins TRBV5-1 to TRBJ1-4; possible D gene TRBD1, 5 bases. V lost 4 bases, J lost 8 bases, and 15 bases lay in between. CDR3 length: 14 residues. CDR1 and CDR2 from the germline V gene are SGHRS and YFSETQ. CDR3 sequence (DNA): TGCGCCAGCAGCCCCCCGGGGTCAGGGGAAAAACTGTTTTTT. Its translation: CASSPPGSGEKLFF. Variable domain in full (rest from reference TRBV5-1 and TRBJ1-4): KAGVTQTPRYLIKTRGQQVTLSCSPISGHRSVSWYQQTPGQGLQFLFEYFSETQRNKGNFPGRFSGRQFSNSRSEMNVSTLELGDSALYLCASSPPGSGEKLFFGSGTQLSVL.

A note on this clone: Other DNA sequences from this sample encode an identical CDR3 as well. The chain joins TRBV28 to TRBJ1-1; TRBD1 is a possible D gene (5 bases). The germline V gene has CDR1 MDHEN and CDR2 SYDVKM. The V end lost 2 bases, the J end lost 2 bases, and 9 bases lay between the germline ends. This CDR3 is 14 amino acids long. The DNA of the CDR3 is TGTGCCAGCAGTTTAATCCAGGGAAACACTGAAGCTTTCTTT. It is translated as CASSLIQGNTEAFF.

This rearrangement joins TRBV5-6 to TRBJ1-5; D is unresolved. The CDR3 is 13 amino acids. The germline gives CDR1 SGHDT, CDR2 YYEEEE. Deletions cut 4 bases from V and 9 bases from J, with 14 bases between. The CDR3 region has the DNA TGTGCCAGCAGCACCGACCCGGCGGGGCCCCAGCATTTT. Its protein is CASSTDPAGPQHF.

V gene TRBV9 combines with J gene TRBJ2-1; D not resolved. V lost 2 bases to trimming and J lost 7 bases, with 10 bases between them. The CDR3 totals 13 residues. Germline CDR1 reads SGDLS; CDR2 reads YYNGEE. The CDR3 DNA sequence: TGTGCCAGCAGCGTGCTGCTAGAGAATGAGCAGTTCTTC. Translation gives CASSVLLENEQFF.

The table lists this clone with a few counts. The chain has TRBV21-1 and TRBJ1-3; the DNA was not used to check the table's D call, TRBD1. TRBV21-1 is marked as a pseudogene. This CDR3 comprises 14 residues. Here the CDR3 DNA reads TGTGCCAGCAGTCGCAGGTTCTCTGGAAACACCATATATTTT. Encoded protein: CASSRRFSGNTIYF.

This chain connects TRBV28 to TRBJ1-5; D uncertain. This CDR3 is built from 9 residues. Germline-derived CDR1 and CDR2 are MDHEN and SYDVKM. The germline V and J ends were trimmed by 8 bases and 5 bases, with 1 base remaining between them. CDR3 nucleotides: TGTGCCAGCTATCAGCCCCAGCATTTT. This encodes CASYQPQHF.

The V gene is TRBV4-2, the J gene TRBJ1-3, with a tentative D call TRBD1 (6 bases). V gave up 4 bases and J gave up 2 bases, with 21 bases separating them. The CDR3 runs to 18 residues. The germline CDR1 and CDR2 sequences are LGHNA and YNFKEQ. Here the CDR3 reads CASSREERGGATGNTIYF. The DNA for the CDR3 is TGTGCCAGCAGCCGAGAAGAAAGAGGGGGGGCGACTGGAAACACCATATATTTT.

The genes are TRBV28 and TRBJ1-1; D is perhaps TRBD1 (6 bases). The V gene lost 4 bases and the J gene lost 2 bases, with 11 bases spanning the gap. This CDR3 has 14 amino acids. Germline assignment: CDR1 MDHEN and CDR2 SYDVKM. CDR3 in DNA: TGTGCCAGCAGTTGGCGGGGACATAACACTGAAGCTTTCTTT. Translated, it gives CASSWRGHNTEAFF.

The chain joins TRBV27 to TRBJ2-1; D gene ambiguous. Per the germline V gene, CDR1 is MNHEY and CDR2 is SMNVEV (reference sequence). This CDR3 has 14 amino acids. The V end lost 2 bases, the J end lost 1 base, and 6 bases lay between the germline ends. DNA for the CDR3: TGTGCCAGCAGTTTAGGTGGGTCCTACAATGAGCAGTTCTTC. Amino acid sequence: CASSLGGSYNEQFF.

The V and J genes are TRBV5-6 and TRBJ2-7; TRBD2 aligns across 16 bases. Germline values: CDR1 SGHDT, CDR2 YYEEEE. The ends lost 4 bases at V and 5 bases at J; junction bases unmatched: 9. The CDR3 length is 17 residues. The CDR3 loop is CASSLGTSGRASNEQYF. The CDR3 nucleotides are TGTGCCAGCAGCCTCGGGACTAGCGGGAGGGCGAGCAACGAGCAGTACTTC.

The chain links TRBV7-9 to TRBJ1-2; tentative D call: TRBD1 (6 bases). Germline-derived CDR1 and CDR2 are SEHNR and FQNEAQ (reference sequence). The CDR3 runs to 16 residues. V lost 6 bases and J lost 2, with 19 bases in between. DNA of the CDR3: TGTGCCAGCAGGAGTGACAGGACGATTTCAAACTATGGCTACACCTTC. Its translation: CASRSDRTISNYGYTF.

In its sample, this clone was seen a few times. The V and J genes are TRBV27 and TRBJ1-5, with D maybe TRBD1 (5 bases). The CDR3 length is 13 residues. The V end was cut by 4 bases, the J end by 4 bases, with 8 bases between. Germline V lookup: CDR1 MNHEY, CDR2 SMNVEV (reference sequence). In nucleotides, the CDR3 is TGTGCCAGCAGTTGGGACGAAAATCAGCCCCAGCATTTT. It is translated as CASSWDENQPQHF.

Concerning this clone: Relative to the germline gene, one junction end is altered; a read error may explain this. V is TRBV2 and J is TRBJ1-5; unclear D gene. The germline CDR1 and CDR2 sequences are SNHLY and FYNNEI. CDR3 length: 15 amino acids. The CDR3 DNA sequence: TGTGCCAGCAGTGAAGGAGACCTTAGCTATCAGCCCCAGCATTTT. It codes for CASSEGDLSYQPQHF.

The rearrangement joins TRBV6-6 to TRBJ2-7; TRBD1 is a possible D gene (6 bases). Per the germline V gene, CDR1 is MNHNY and CDR2 is SVGAGI (reference sequence). The CDR3 contains 15 residues. V was cut by 7 bases and J by 0 bases, with 16 bases left in between. This CDR3 is CASTPVGASSYEQYF. The CDR3 DNA reads as TGTGCCAGCACCCCAGTGGGGGCTTCCTCCTACGAGCAGTACTTC.

This CDR3 is CASKSGTIGSPLHF. CDR3 nucleotides: TGTGCCAGCAAAAGCGGGACGATTGGTTCACCCCTCCACTTT. The rearrangement links TRBV6-6 to TRBJ1-6; a weak D match, TRBD1 (5 bases). V lost 7 bases to trimming and J lost 9 bases, with 16 bases between them. Germline values: CDR1 MNHNY, CDR2 SVGAGI (reference sequence). This CDR3 spans 14 amino acids.

The chain links TRBV27 to TRBJ2-1; 12 bases align to TRBD2. The germline V gene encodes CDR1 MNHEY and CDR2 SMNVEV (reference sequence). The CDR3 extends over 14 amino acids. V lost 4 bases and J lost 7; bases outside the gene matches: 2. This CDR3 is CASSSTSGSNEQFF. The CDR3 DNA follows: TGTGCCAGCAGTTCGACTAGCGGGAGTAATGAGCAGTTCTTC.

The chain links TRBV7-8 to TRBJ1-5; D possibly corresponds to TRBD1 (6 bases). Trimming shortened V by 0 bases and J by 2 bases, and 11 bases separated the two germline ends. Germline CDR1 is SGHVS and CDR2 is FQNEAQ. The CDR3 spans 16 residues. Here the CDR3 DNA reads TGTGCCAGCAGCTTAGCAGGGACACTCGGCAATCAGCCCCAGCATTTT. Translating it yields CASSLAGTLGNQPQHF.

The chain has TRBV28 and TRBJ2-1, with 11 bases identical to TRBD2. CDR3 length equals 15 residues. Germline V lookup: CDR1 MDHEN, CDR2 SYDVKM. V lost 4 bases, J lost 5 bases, and 4 bases stayed unmatched. CDR3 protein: CASSSATSGDNEQFF. The CDR3 DNA sequence: TGTGCCAGCAGTTCCGCGACTAGCGGGGACAATGAGCAGTTCTTC.

The V call is TRBV19, the J call TRBJ2-1; 11 nucleotides align to TRBD2. J gave up 3 bases and V 5 bases, and 6 bases lay outside the gene matches. The CDR3 covers 16 residues. Germline lookup yields CDR1 LNHDA and CDR2 SQIVND (reference sequence). The CDR3 reads CASSLSGRAFYNEQFF. The CDR3 DNA follows: TGTGCCAGTAGTCTTAGCGGGAGGGCCTTCTACAATGAGCAGTTCTTC.